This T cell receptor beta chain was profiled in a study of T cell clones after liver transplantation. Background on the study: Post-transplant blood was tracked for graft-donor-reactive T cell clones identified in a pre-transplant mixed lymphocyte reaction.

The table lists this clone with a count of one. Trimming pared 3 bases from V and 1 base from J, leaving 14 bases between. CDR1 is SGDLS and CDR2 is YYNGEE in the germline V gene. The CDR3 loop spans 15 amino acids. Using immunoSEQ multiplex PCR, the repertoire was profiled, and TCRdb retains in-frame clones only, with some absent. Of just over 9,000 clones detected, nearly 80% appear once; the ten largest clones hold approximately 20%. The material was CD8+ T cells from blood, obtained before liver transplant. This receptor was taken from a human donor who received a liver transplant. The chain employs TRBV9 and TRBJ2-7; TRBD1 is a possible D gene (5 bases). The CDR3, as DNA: TGTGCCAGCAGCGAGAGGACGGACAATTCCTACGAGCAGTACTTC. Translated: CASSERTDNSYEQYF.